These 27 T cell receptor beta chains were all obtained from the same sample, sequenced in a study of cytomegalovirus exposure and HLA in healthy donors. Use of 60 Vbeta and 13 Jbeta primers characterized the PCR. Clones were read by immunoSEQ multiplex PCR, and TCRdb kept only the in-frame ones, dropping some. The sample carries about 87,000 clones, roughly 72% recorded once. Sequenced input: PBMCs. The receptors stem from a man aged 25 to 45 in good health and CMV-seropositive.

The chain recombines TRBV5-5 with TRBJ1-5, with D possibly matching TRBD1 (5 bases). The CDR3 is 13 amino acids. Trimming removed 0 bases from V and 5 bases from J, with 6 bases in between. Germline CDR1 reads SGHKS; CDR2 reads YYEKEE (reference sequence). The CDR3 DNA sequence: TGTGCCAGCAGCTTGGCAGGGCATCAGCCCCAGCATTTT. It specifies CASSLAGHQPQHF.

The chain is built from TRBV5-6 and TRBJ2-1, with D possibly matching TRBD1 (5 bases). The CDR3 consists of 16 residues. Trimming took 0 bases from V and 4 from J, leaving 14 bases between them. From germline, CDR1 is SGHDT and CDR2 YYEEEE. CDR3 in DNA: TGTGCCAGCAGCTTGGCAGGGTTCGCGACTTACAATGAGCAGTTCTTC. Its protein is CASSLAGFATYNEQFF.

The genes are TRBV4-3 and TRBJ2-1; possible D gene TRBD2, 6 bases. The CDR3 has 16 amino acids. V lost 0 bases, J lost 1 base, and 10 bases lay in between. CDR1 is LGHNA and CDR2 is YSLEER in the germline V gene. In DNA, the CDR3 is TGCGCCAGCAGCCAAGATCTAGCGCGTTCCTACAATGAGCAGTTCTTC. This sequence encodes CASSQDLARSYNEQFF.

The chain uses TRBV5-8 and TRBJ1-5; D may be TRBD1 (5 bases). The CDR3 totals 17 residues. V lost 2 bases to trimming and J lost 2 bases, with 17 bases between them. Looked up from germline, CDR1 is SGHTS and CDR2 is YDEGEE. The CDR3 region is CASSFFAGRPGNQPQHF. The CDR3 nucleotides read TGTGCCAGCAGCTTCTTTGCAGGGCGTCCGGGCAATCAGCCCCAGCATTTT.

Concerning this clone itself: The same CDR3 can be traced to other DNA sequences in this sample. V usage is TRBV10-3 and J usage is TRBJ1-5; D gene uncertain. Trimming shortened V by 5 bases and J by 3 bases, and 5 bases separated the two germline ends. This CDR3 contains 12 residues. Per the germline V gene, CDR1 is ENHRY and CDR2 is SYGVKD. As DNA, the CDR3 is TGTGCCATCAGTCCCAACAATCAGCCCCAGCATTTT. Protein: CAISPNNQPQHF.

The chain links TRBV7-6 to TRBJ1-6; weak D call: TRBD1 (6 bases). The germline V gene encodes CDR1 SGHVS and CDR2 FNYEAQ. This CDR3 is 16 amino acids long. Trimming took off 2 bases at V and 7 bases at J, with 15 bases between the two ends. The CDR3 is CASSLRGGDSNSPLHF. The CDR3 nucleotides read TGTGCCAGCAGCTTAAGGGGGGGGGACTCAAATTCACCCCTCCACTTT.

CDR3 coding DNA: TGTGCCAGCAGCGGCCCGGGACTAGCGGCGGAGACCCAGTACTTC. Translating gives CASSGPGLAAETQYF. The chain is built from TRBV5-4 and TRBJ2-5; 11 bases map to TRBD2. CDR3 length: 15 residues. The trim removed 4 bases at V and 5 bases at J, leaving 7 bases unmatched. The germline V gene encodes CDR1 SGHNT and CDR2 YYREEE (reference sequence).

This clone has a handful of counts. This rearrangement joins TRBV7-6 to TRBJ2-7; 7 bases agree with TRBD1. The ends lost 5 bases at V and 1 base at J; junction bases unmatched: 8. The CDR3 totals 15 residues. CDR1 and CDR2 from the germline V gene are SGHVS and FNYEAQ. The CDR3 loop reads CASSPRDSPSYEQYF. DNA of the CDR3: TGTGCCAGCAGCCCACGGGACAGTCCTTCCTACGAGCAGTACTTC.

DNA for the CDR3: TGTGCCAGCAGCTTAGGGTCCGTGGTCAACGGAAAACTGTTTTTT. Translation: CASSLGSVVNGKLFF. The genes are TRBV7-8 and TRBJ1-4, with no clear D. This CDR3 has 15 residues. Germline V gene data show CDR1 as SGHVS and CDR2 as FQNEAQ. V lost 1 base and J 10 bases, leaving 16 bases between the germline ends.

This rearrangement joins TRBV19 to TRBJ1-6; TRBD1 agrees at 7 bases. J was trimmed by 6 bases and V by 6 bases; bases with no gene match: 2. CDR3 size: 13 residues. CDR1 and CDR2 from the germline V gene are LNHDA and SQIVND (reference sequence). The CDR3 nucleotides read TGTGCCAGTAGCCGGGACAGTAATTCACCCCTCCACTTT. It translates to CASSRDSNSPLHF.

As for this clone: One junction end does not reproduce the germline sequence, and a read error may be involved. The CDR3 DNA reads as TGCAGCGTTGCGGTATCCCCTAACTATGGCTACCCCTTC. It encodes CSVAVSPNYGYPF. This chain links TRBV29-1 with TRBJ1-2, with unresolved D. CDR1 SQVTM and CDR2 ANQGSEA come from the germline V gene. The CDR3 is 13 amino acids. The whole variable domain, remainder taken from reference TRBV29-1 and TRBJ1-2, is SAVISQKPSRDICQRGTSLTIQCQVDSQVTMMFWYRQQPGQSLTLIATANQGSEATYESGFVIDKFPISRPNLTFSTLTVSNMSPEDSSIYLCSVAVSPNYGYPFGSGTRLTVV.

The J gene is TRBJ1-4, the V gene TRBV27, with 9 bases identical to TRBD1. CDR1 is MNHEY and CDR2 is SMNVEV in the germline V gene (reference sequence). V was clipped by 5 bases and J by 5 bases; unmatched bases: 6. There are 15 residues in the CDR3. Here the CDR3 DNA reads TGTGCCAGCAGTAAACAGGGGGCCGGGAATGAAAAACTGTTTTTT. It specifies CASSKQGAGNEKLFF.

The rearrangement uses TRBV2 and TRBJ1-1; 7 bases are shared with TRBD1. Germline values: CDR1 SNHLY, CDR2 FYNNEI. The CDR3 has 11 amino acids. In DNA form, the CDR3 reads TGTGTAGGACAGGAGATTGGCGAAGCTTTCTTT. It translates to CVGQEIGEAFF.

The rearrangement joins TRBV7-2 to TRBJ2-3; D is ambiguous. The CDR3 totals 14 residues. The germline V gene encodes CDR1 SGHTA and CDR2 FQGNSA. Trimming shortened V by 0 bases and J by 1 base, and 5 bases separated the two germline ends. CDR3 residues: CASSLARGTDTQYF. The CDR3, as DNA: TGTGCCAGCAGCTTAGCCCGGGGCACAGATACGCAGTATTTT.

This chain links TRBV19 with TRBJ2-1; D is perhaps TRBD1 (6 bases). The CDR3 has 15 residues. Germline lookup yields CDR1 LNHDA and CDR2 SQIVND (reference sequence). Trimming removed 5 bases from V and 7 bases from J, with 18 bases in between. The CDR3 DNA reads TGTGCCAGTAGTCCCTCTTTACAGGGATCTAATGAGCAGTTCTTC. Its translation is CASSPSLQGSNEQFF. Complete variable domain (other parts from reference TRBV19 and TRBJ2-1): DGGITQSPKYLFRKEGQNVTLSCEQNLNHDAMYWYRQDPGQGLRLIYYSQIVNDFQKGDIAEGYSVSREKKESFPLTVTSAQKNPTAFYLCASSPSLQGSNEQFFGPGTRLTVL.

The chain combines TRBV7-3 with TRBJ1-6; D is possibly TRBD1 (5 bases). This CDR3 spans 15 amino acids. Looked up from germline, CDR1 is SGHTA and CDR2 is FQGTGA. V dropped 1 base and J dropped 9 bases, with 13 bases sitting between them. The DNA for the CDR3 is TGTGCCAGCAGCTTAAATCGGCGGGGGAGTTCACCCCTCCACTTT. Amino acid sequence: CASSLNRRGSSPLHF.

This clone has only a few counts. This chain uses TRBV10-1 with TRBJ1-1; D call uncertain. The V end was cut by 3 bases, the J end by 6 bases, with 11 bases between. Germline V CDR1 and CDR2: WNHNN, SYGVQD (reference sequence). The CDR3 length is 13 residues. CDR3 amino acids: CASSETGIAEAFF. The CDR3 region has the DNA TGCGCCAGCAGTGAAACGGGGATCGCTGAAGCTTTCTTT.

This clone appeared a single time. The chain recombines TRBV10-3 with TRBJ2-3; 14 bases agree with TRBD2. Germline values: CDR1 ENHRY, CDR2 SYGVKD. CDR3 length: 16 amino acids. V gave up 4 bases and J gave up 5 bases; unmatched junction bases: 5. The CDR3 bases are TGTGCCATCAGTGCTAGACTAGCGGGGGGGCAAGATACGCAGTATTTT. Its protein product is CAISARLAGGQDTQYF.

The chain combines TRBV19 with TRBJ1-5, with D possibly TRBD1 on 6 matching bases. Trimming took off 3 bases at V and 4 bases at J, with 16 bases between the two ends. The germline CDR1 and CDR2 sequences are LNHDA and SQIVND (reference sequence). This CDR3 is built from 16 residues. Written as DNA, the CDR3 is TGTGCCAGTAGTATTGAACAGGGCTTGAGGAATCAGCCCCAGCATTTT. Encoded protein: CASSIEQGLRNQPQHF.

This sequence joins TRBV27 and TRBJ2-2; D might be TRBD1 (5 bases). The CDR3 loop spans 14 amino acids. Per germline, CDR1 MNHEY and CDR2 SMNVEV (reference sequence). The V end lost 7 bases, the J end lost 4 bases, and 13 bases lay between the germline ends. CDR3 DNA sequence: TGTGCCAGCACCACTGGGGCAGGCACCGGGGAGCTGTTTTTT. It yields the protein CASTTGAGTGELFF.

The rearrangement joins TRBV6-5 to TRBJ1-1; D is unclear. Germline V lookup: CDR1 MNHEY, CDR2 SVGAGI. The length of the CDR3 is 14 residues. Trimming removed 0 bases at V and 0 bases at J, with 5 bases between. As DNA, the CDR3 is TGTGCCAGCAGTTACTCGGGCCTGAACACTGAAGCTTTCTTT. This gives the protein CASSYSGLNTEAFF.

The rearrangement links TRBV18 to TRBJ2-7; 8 nucleotides line up with TRBD1. The CDR3 runs to 15 residues. V lost 6 bases to trimming and J lost 2 bases; unmatched junction nucleotides: 9. Germline V gene lookup returns CDR1 KGHSH and CDR2 LQKENI. CDR3 sequence: CASSSRGTGAYEQYF. DNA of the CDR3: TGTGCCAGCTCTTCCAGGGGGACAGGTGCCTACGAGCAGTACTTC.

The CDR3 reads CASSMTSGRIHEQYF. The CDR3 DNA reads TGTGCCAGCAGCATGACTAGCGGGAGGATCCACGAGCAGTACTTC. This rearrangement joins TRBV28 to TRBJ2-7, with 13 bases fitting TRBD2. The germline gives CDR1 MDHEN, CDR2 SYDVKM. The CDR3 has 15 amino acids. Germline trimming cut 6 bases from V and 5 bases from J; bases unmatched to any gene: 7.

The gene calls are TRBV2 and TRBJ1-2, with a tentative D call TRBD1 (6 bases). The CDR3 has 13 amino acids. The V gene's germline CDR1 is SNHLY and CDR2 FYNNEI. V was clipped by 8 bases and J by 4 bases, with 14 bases between them. The CDR3 nucleotides read TGTGCCAGCGGGGGCGAAGGGGGCTATGGCTACACCTTC. This sequence encodes CASGGEGGYGYTF.

The chain employs TRBV6-5 and TRBJ2-1, with TRBD2 matching 8 bases. The CDR3 contains 16 residues. Germline V gene data show CDR1 as MNHEY and CDR2 as SVGAGI. Unmatched junction bases numbered 9, after V lost 0 bases and J lost 8 bases. The CDR3 reads CASSYSSGTRRDEQFF. The DNA of the CDR3 is TGTGCCAGCAGTTACTCCTCCGGGACTAGGAGAGATGAGCAGTTCTTC.

The chain joins TRBV7-9 to TRBJ1-2; TRBD1 aligns across 7 bases. This CDR3 spans 16 amino acids. The ends lost 3 bases at V and 5 bases at J; junction bases unmatched: 12. CDR1 and CDR2 from the germline V gene are SEHNR and FQNEAQ (reference sequence). CDR3 amino acids: CASSFTGDVLKYGYTF. In DNA form, the CDR3 reads TGTGCCAGCAGCTTTACAGGGGACGTTCTGAAATATGGCTACACCTTC.

This clone was seen only a few times. The genes are TRBV11-2 and TRBJ2-7; D possibly corresponds to TRBD1 (5 bases). The CDR3 covers 15 residues. CDR1 SGHAT and CDR2 FQNNGV come from the germline V gene. Trimming shortened V by 1 base and J by 0 bases, and 10 bases separated the two germline ends. The DNA for the CDR3 is TGTGCCAGCAGCTTAGGCAGGGATAGCTCCTACGAGCAGTACTTC. Protein sequence: CASSLGRDSSYEQYF.